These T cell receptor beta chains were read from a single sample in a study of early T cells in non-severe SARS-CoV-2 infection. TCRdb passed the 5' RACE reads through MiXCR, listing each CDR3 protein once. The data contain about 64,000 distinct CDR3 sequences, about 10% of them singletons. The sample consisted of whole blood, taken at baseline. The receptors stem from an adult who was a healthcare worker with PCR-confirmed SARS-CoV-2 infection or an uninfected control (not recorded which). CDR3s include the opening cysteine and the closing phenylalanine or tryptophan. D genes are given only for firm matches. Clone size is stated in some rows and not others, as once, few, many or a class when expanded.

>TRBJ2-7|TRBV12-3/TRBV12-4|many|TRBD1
CASSSWDRGRKQYF
TGTGCCAGCAGTTCCTGGGACAGGGGGCGGAAGCAGTACTTC
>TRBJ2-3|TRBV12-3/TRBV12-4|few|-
CASSFIRGSSTDTQYF
TGTGCCAGCAGTTTCATCCGGGGGTCTAGCACAGATACGCAGTATTTT
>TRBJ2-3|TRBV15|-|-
CATLPIRGSTDTQYF
TGTGCCACCCTACCCATCCGGGGGAGCACAGATACGCAGTATTTT
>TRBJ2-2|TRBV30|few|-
CAWSVRRWTGELFF
TGTGCCTGGAGTGTACGTCGGTGGACCGGGGAGCTGTTTTTT
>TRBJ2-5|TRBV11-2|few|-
CASSLDQARETQYF
TGTGCCAGCAGCTTAGACCAGGCGCGGGAGACCCAGTACTTC
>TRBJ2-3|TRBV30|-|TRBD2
CAWSGMGSGGPPDTQYF
TGTGCCTGGAGTGGGATGGGTAGCGGGGGGCCCCCAGATACGCAGTATTTT
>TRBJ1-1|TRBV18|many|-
CASSAGRTEAFF
TGTGCCAGCTCCGCGGGCCGGACTGAAGCTTTCTTT
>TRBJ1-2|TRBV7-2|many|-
CASSRSPAPYGYTF
TGTGCCAGCAGCCGAAGCCCCGCGCCCTATGGCTACACCTTC
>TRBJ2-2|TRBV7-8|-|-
CASSLSRGSGTGELFF
TGTGCCAGCAGCTTATCCCGGGGCTCAGGGACCGGGGAGCTGTTTTTT
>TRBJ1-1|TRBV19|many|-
CASSIERNARNYMNTEAFF
TGTGCCAGTAGTATAGAGAGGAACGCCCGAAATTACATGAACACTGAAGCTTTCTTT
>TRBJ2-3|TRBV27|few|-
CASSPRDWVNTDTQYF
TGTGCCAGCAGTCCGCGCGATTGGGTCAACACAGATACGCAGTATTTT
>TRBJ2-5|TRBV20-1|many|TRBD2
CSASGGTFQETQYF
TGCAGTGCTAGCGGGGGGACCTTCCAAGAGACCCAGTACTTC
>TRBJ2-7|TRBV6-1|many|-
CASSEAYEQYF
TGTGCCAGCAGTGAAGCGTACGAGCAGTACTTC
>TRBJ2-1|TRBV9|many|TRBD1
CASSVVPGQGSSYNEQFF
TGTGCCAGCAGCGTAGTCCCGGGACAGGGGAGCTCCTACAATGAGCAGTTCTTC
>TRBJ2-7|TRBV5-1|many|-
CASSLTSYEQYF
TGCGCCAGCAGCTTGACTTCGTACGAGCAGTACTTC
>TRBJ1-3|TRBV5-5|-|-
CASSPQGPSRGTIYF
TGTGCCAGCAGCCCCCAGGGCCCATCTCGGGGCACCATATATTTT
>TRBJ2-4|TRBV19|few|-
CASSPREGGNIQYF
TGTGCCAGTAGTCCCCGGGAAGGGGGTAACATTCAGTACTTC
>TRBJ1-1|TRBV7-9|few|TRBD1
CASSTRQGTEAFF
TGTGCCAGCAGCACCAGACAGGGTACTGAAGCTTTCTTT
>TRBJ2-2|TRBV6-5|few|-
CASRLQGVAGELFF
TGTGCCAGCAGACTACAGGGAGTTGCCGGGGAGCTGTTTTTT
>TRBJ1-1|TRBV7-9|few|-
CASSTQGSNTEAFF
TGTGCCAGCAGCACCCAGGGGTCGAACACTGAAGCTTTCTTT
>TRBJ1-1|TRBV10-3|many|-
CAIKSEYPDRMRNTEAFF
TGTGCCATCAAGTCTGAGTATCCCGACAGGATGAGGAACACTGAAGCTTTCTTT
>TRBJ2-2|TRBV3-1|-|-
CASSASTGATGELFF
TGTGCCAGCAGCGCCTCAACCGGCGCCACCGGGGAGCTGTTTTTT
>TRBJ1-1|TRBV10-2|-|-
CASSESGATEAFF
TGCGCCAGCAGTGAGTCAGGGGCCACTGAAGCTTTCTTT
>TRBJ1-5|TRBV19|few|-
CASSIGGRGQPQHF
TGTGCCAGTAGTATCGGAGGGAGGGGTCAGCCCCAGCATTTT
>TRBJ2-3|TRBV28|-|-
CASSPPTSTDTQYF
TGTGCCAGCAGTCCGCCGACTAGCACAGATACGCAGTATTTT
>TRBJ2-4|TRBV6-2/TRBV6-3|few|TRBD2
CASSPSGVKNIQYF
TGTGCCAGCAGCCCTAGCGGGGTTAAAAACATTCAGTACTTC
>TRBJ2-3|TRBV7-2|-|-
CASSLVKTSDTQYF
TGTGCCAGCAGCTTGGTAAAGACTTCAGATACGCAGTATTTT
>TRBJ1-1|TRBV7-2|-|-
CASSSRQHTEAFF
TGTGCCAGCAGCTCGCGACAGCACACTGAAGCTTTCTTT
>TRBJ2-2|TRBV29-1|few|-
CSVHWDTGELFF
TGCAGCGTTCACTGGGACACCGGGGAGCTGTTTTTT
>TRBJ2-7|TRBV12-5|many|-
CASGFRGAYEQYF
TGTGCTAGTGGTTTCAGGGGAGCCTACGAGCAGTACTTC
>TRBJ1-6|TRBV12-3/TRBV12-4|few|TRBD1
CASSLALGGQGDSPLHF
TGTGCCAGCAGTTTAGCTCTCGGAGGACAGGGAGATTCACCCCTCCACTTT
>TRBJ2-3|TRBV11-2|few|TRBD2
CASSLAGLRGGYTDTQYF
TGTGCCAGCAGCTTAGCTGGTTTGCGGGGGGGATACACAGATACGCAGTATTTT
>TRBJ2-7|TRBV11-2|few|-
CASSPGTSPEQYF
TGTGCCAGCAGCCCCGGGACCTCTCCGGAGCAGTACTTC
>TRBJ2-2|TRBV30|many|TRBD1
CAWSPRGRQGPGELFF
TGTGCCTGGAGTCCACGCGGGCGACAGGGTCCGGGGGAGCTGTTTTTT
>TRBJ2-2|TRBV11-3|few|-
CASSPGTETGELFF
TGTGCCAGCAGCCCGGGAACTGAGACCGGGGAGCTGTTTTTT
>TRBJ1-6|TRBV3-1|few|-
CASSPEASGAYNSPLHF
TGTGCCAGCAGCCCTGAGGCGTCCGGCGCCTATAATTCACCCCTCCACTTT
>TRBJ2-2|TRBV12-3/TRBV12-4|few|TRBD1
CASRQGAGGTGELFF
TGTGCCAGCAGGCAGGGGGCCGGAGGCACCGGGGAGCTGTTTTTT
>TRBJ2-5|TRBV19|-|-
CASSPGPTGQETQYF
TGTGCCAGTAGCCCGGGACCCACCGGACAAGAGACCCAGTACTTC
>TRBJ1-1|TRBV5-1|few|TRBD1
CASSFARDRVTEAFF
TGCGCCAGCAGCTTTGCCCGGGACAGGGTTACTGAAGCTTTCTTT
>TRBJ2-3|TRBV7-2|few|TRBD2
CASSLLAGTVTDTQYF
TGTGCCAGCAGCTTACTAGCGGGGACGGTCACAGATACGCAGTATTTT
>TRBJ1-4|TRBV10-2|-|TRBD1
CASRRQGEEKLFF
TGCGCCAGCAGGAGGCAGGGGGAGGAAAAACTGTTTTTT
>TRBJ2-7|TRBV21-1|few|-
CASSKGGGGPYEQYF
TGTGCCAGCAGCAAAGGTGGGGGAGGGCCCTACGAGCAGTACTTC
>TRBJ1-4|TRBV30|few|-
CAWSAAGWEKLFF
TGTGCCTGGAGTGCCGCCGGATGGGAAAAACTGTTTTTT
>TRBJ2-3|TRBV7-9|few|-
CASSSNRGDTQYF
TGTGCCAGCAGCTCGAATCGTGGGGATACGCAGTATTTT
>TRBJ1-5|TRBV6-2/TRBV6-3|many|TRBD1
CASSYHGQGGQPQHF
TGTGCCAGCAGTTACCATGGACAGGGGGGTCAGCCCCAGCATTTT
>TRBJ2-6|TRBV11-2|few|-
CASSFTGANVLTF
TGTGCCAGCAGCTTCACTGGGGCCAACGTCCTGACTTTC
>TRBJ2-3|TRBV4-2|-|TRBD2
CASSPRTSGGTTGTQYF
TGTGCCAGCAGTCCTCGGACTAGCGGGGGCACAACGGGTACGCAGTATTTT
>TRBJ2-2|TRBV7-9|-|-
CASSLVGHYTGELFF
TGTGCCAGCAGCTTAGTGGGACATTACACCGGGGAGCTGTTTTTT
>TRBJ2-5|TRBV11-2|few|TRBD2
CASSLVGTSGGMETQYF
TGTGCCAGCAGCTTGGTCGGGACTAGCGGGGGGATGGAGACCCAGTACTTC
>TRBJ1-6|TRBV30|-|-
CASKLRVNSPLHF
TGTGCCTCGAAACTTCGGGTGAATTCACCCCTCCACTTT
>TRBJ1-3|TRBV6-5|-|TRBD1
CASSRQGNSGNTIYF
TGTGCCAGCAGCCGACAGGGCAACTCTGGAAACACCATATATTTT
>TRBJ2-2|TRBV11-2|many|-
CASSLGFDTGELFF
TGTGCCAGCAGCTTAGGGTTCGACACCGGGGAGCTGTTTTTT
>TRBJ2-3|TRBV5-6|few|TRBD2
CASSLMSSGSTDTQYF
TGTGCCAGCAGCTTGATGTCTAGCGGAAGCACAGATACGCAGTATTTT
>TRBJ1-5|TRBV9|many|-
CASSVFPGSGQPQHF
TGTGCCAGCAGCGTATTCCCGGGGTCAGGACAGCCCCAGCATTTT